Listed here is a single T cell receptor beta chain. Its antigen is undetermined. This sample's treatment: roughly 19 received Ad26.COV2.S at low or high dose, single or two shots; several received placebo; per-sample allocation not given. Day 63 after the first vaccine or placebo injection was the time point for sampling. The vaccine antigen was prefusion-stabilized Wuhan SARS-CoV-2 spike. The repertoire was sequenced with immunoSEQ multiplex PCR; TCRdb's copy has only in-frame clones and lacks some. The sample has some 420,000 clones; approximately 88% are singletons. The data stem from a study of Ad26.COV2.S vaccination and SARS-CoV-2 variants. In the study overall: Trial arm assignment for the donor was COV1001 Ad26.COV2.S. The study, taken as a whole, reports: Placebo recipients had lower spike-specific TCR breadth than vaccine recipients.

From germline, CDR1 is MNHEY and CDR2 SVGAGI. V lost 7 bases and J lost 5, with 17 bases in between. The CDR3 is 14 amino acids. This TCR was recovered from a person aged 18-60 years who received the Ad26.COV2.S COVID-19 vaccine or a placebo. The chain is built from TRBV6-5 and TRBJ2-5, with a weak D call TRBD1 (6 bases). The source material was peripheral blood, sampled in a trial of Ad26.COV2.S vaccine versus placebo. CDR3 nucleotides: TGTGCCAGCATGTTCACGTACAGGGTGGAGACCCAGTACTTC. Protein product: CASMFTYRVETQYF.